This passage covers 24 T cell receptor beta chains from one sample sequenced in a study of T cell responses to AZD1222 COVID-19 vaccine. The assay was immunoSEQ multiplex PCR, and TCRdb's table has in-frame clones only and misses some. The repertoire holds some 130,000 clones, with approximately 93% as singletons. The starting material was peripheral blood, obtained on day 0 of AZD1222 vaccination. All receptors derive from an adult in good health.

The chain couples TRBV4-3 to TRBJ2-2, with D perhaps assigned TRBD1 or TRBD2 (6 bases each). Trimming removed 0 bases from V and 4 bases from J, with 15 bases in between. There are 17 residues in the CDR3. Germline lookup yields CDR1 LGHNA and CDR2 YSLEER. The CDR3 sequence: CASSQEVKGGGTGELFF. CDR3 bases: TGCGCCAGCAGCCAAGAAGTTAAGGGGGGTGGCACCGGGGAGCTGTTTTTT.

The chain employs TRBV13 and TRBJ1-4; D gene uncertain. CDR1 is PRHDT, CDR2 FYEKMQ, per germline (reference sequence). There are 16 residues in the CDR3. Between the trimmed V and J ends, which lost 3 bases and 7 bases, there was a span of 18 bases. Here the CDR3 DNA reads TGTGCCAGCAGCTTGGGAGGGTGGTACGGTGGTGAAAAACTGTTTTTT. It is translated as CASSLGGWYGGEKLFF. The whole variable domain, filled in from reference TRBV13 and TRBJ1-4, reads AAGVIQSPRHLIKEKRETATLKCYPIPRHDTVYWYQQGPGQDPQFLISFYEKMQSDKGSIPDRFSAQQFSDYHSELNMSSLELGDSALYFCASSLGGWYGGEKLFFGSGTQLSVL.

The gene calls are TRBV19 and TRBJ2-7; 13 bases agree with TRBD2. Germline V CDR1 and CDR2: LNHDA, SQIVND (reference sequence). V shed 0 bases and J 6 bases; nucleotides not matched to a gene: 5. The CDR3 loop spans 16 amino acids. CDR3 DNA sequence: TGTGCCAGTAGTATAGAGCTACGACTAGCGGGAGGCGAGCAGTACTTC. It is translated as CASSIELRLAGGEQYF.

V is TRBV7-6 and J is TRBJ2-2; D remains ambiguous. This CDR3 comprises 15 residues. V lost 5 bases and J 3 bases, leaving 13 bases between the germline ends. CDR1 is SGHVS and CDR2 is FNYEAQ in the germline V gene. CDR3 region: CASSRSGGDTGELFF. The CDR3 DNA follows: TGTGCCAGCAGCCGGAGTGGTGGGGACACCGGGGAGCTGTTTTTT.

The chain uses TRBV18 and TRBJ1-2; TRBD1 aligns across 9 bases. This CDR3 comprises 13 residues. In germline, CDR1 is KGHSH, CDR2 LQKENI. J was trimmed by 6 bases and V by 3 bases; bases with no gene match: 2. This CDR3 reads CASSPGQGNGYTF. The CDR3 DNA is TGTGCCAGCTCACCGGGACAGGGCAATGGCTACACCTTC.

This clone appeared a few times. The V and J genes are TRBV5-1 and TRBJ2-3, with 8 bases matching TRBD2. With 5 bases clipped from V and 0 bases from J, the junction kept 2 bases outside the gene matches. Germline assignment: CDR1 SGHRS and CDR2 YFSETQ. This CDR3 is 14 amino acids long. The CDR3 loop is CASRAGESTDTQYF. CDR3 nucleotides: TGCGCCAGCAGAGCGGGGGAGAGCACAGATACGCAGTATTTT. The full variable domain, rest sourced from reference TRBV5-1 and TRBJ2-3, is KAGVTQTPRYLIKTRGQQVTLSCSPISGHRSVSWYQQTPGQGLQFLFEYFSETQRNKGNFPGRFSGRQFSNSRSEMNVSTLELGDSALYLCASRAGESTDTQYFGPGTRLTVL.

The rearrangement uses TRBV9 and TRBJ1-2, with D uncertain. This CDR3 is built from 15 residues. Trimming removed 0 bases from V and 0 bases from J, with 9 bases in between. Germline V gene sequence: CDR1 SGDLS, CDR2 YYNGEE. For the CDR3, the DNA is TGTGCCAGCAGCGTAGAGGTGGGAGCTAACTATGGCTACACCTTC. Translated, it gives CASSVEVGANYGYTF.

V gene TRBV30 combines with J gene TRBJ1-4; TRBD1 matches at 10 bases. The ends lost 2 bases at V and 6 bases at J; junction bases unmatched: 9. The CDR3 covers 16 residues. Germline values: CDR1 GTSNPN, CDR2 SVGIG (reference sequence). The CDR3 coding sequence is TGTGCCTGGAGTCGATCCAGACAGGGGGCTCATGAAAAACTGTTTTTT. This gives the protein CAWSRSRQGAHEKLFF.

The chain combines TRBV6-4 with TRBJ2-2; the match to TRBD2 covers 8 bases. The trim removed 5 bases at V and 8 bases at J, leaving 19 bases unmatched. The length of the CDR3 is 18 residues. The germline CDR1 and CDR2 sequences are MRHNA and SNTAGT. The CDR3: CASSRNLVGRAFCGELFF. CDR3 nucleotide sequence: TGTGCCAGCAGTAGAAACCTAGTCGGGAGGGCTTTCTGTGGGGAGCTGTTTTTT.

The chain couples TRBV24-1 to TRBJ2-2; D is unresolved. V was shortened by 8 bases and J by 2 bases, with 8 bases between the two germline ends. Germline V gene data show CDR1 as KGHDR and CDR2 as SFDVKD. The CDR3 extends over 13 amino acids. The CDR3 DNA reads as TGTGCCACCATGACCCCAAACACCGGGGAGCTGTTTTTT. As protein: CATMTPNTGELFF.

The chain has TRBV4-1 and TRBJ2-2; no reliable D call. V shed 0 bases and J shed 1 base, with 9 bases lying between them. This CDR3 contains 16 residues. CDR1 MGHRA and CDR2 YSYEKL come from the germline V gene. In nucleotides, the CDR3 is TGCGCCAGCAGCCAAGAACCCCTGGTGAACACCGGGGAGCTGTTTTTT. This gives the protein CASSQEPLVNTGELFF.

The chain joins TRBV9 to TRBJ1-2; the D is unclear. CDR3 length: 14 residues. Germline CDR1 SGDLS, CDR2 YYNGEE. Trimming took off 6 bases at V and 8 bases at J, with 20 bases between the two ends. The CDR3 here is CASTKSSAEEGYTF. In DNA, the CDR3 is TGTGCCAGCACCAAATCCTCAGCCGAGGAGGGCTACACCTTC.

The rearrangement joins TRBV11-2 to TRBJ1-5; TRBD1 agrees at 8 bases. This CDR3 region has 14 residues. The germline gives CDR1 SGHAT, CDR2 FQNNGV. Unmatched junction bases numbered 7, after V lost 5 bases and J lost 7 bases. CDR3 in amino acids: CASSEWTGSQPQHF. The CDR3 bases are TGTGCCAGCAGCGAATGGACAGGGTCCCAGCCCCAGCATTTT.

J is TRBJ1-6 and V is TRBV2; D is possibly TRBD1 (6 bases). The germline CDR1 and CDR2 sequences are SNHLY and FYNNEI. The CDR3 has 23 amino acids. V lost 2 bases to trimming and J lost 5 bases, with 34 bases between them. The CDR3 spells CASSEPLIGFWDMNVGDNSPLHF. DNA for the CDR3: TGTGCCAGCAGTGAACCGCTGATAGGCTTTTGGGACATGAACGTTGGGGATAATTCACCCCTCCACTTT.

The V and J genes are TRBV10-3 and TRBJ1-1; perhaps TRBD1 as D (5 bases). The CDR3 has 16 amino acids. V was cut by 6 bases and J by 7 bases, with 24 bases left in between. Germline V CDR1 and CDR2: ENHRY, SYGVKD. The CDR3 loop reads CAIRTSNGTGILEAFF. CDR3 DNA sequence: TGTGCCATCAGGACTTCCAACGGAACAGGAATACTTGAAGCTTTCTTT.

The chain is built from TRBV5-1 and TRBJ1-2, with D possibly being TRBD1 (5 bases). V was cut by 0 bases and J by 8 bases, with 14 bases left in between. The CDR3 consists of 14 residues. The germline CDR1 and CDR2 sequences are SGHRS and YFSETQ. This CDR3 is CASSLAGQGNGYTF. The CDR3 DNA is TGCGCCAGCAGCTTGGCCGGGCAGGGTAACGGCTACACCTTC. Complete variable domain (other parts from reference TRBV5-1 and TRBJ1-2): KAGVTQTPRYLIKTRGQQVTLSCSPISGHRSVSWYQQTPGQGLQFLFEYFSETQRNKGNFPGRFSGRQFSNSRSEMNVSTLELGDSALYLCASSLAGQGNGYTFGSGTRLTVV.

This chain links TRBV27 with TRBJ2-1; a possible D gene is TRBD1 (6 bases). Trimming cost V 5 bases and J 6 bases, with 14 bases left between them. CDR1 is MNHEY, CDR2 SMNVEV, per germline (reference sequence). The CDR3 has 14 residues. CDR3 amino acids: CASSSPGRGNEQFF. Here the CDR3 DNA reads TGTGCCAGCAGTAGCCCCGGCAGGGGCAATGAGCAGTTCTTC.

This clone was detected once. The CDR3 loop reads CASSLESARLLRNEQFF. In DNA form, the CDR3 reads TGTGCCAGCAGCTTGGAGAGTGCGAGACTACTAAGGAATGAGCAGTTCTTC. The V and J genes are TRBV5-4 and TRBJ2-1; D is perhaps TRBD2 (5 bases). Looked up from germline, CDR1 is SGHNT and CDR2 is YYREEE (reference sequence). The germline V and J ends were trimmed by 0 bases and 7 bases, with 20 bases remaining between them. The CDR3 totals 17 residues.

The CDR3 loop is CARLPRPPGHGYTF. The CDR3 nucleotides are TGTGCCAGACTCCCAAGGCCCCCGGGCCATGGCTACACCTTC. The rearrangement links TRBV21-1 to TRBJ1-2. TRBV21-1 is a documented pseudogene. This CDR3 is 14 amino acids long.

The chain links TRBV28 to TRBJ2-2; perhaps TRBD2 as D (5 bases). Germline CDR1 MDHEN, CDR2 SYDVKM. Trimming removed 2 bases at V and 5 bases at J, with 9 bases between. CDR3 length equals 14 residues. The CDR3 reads CASSLQEVTGELFF. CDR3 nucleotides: TGTGCCAGCAGTTTACAGGAGGTTACCGGGGAGCTGTTTTTT.

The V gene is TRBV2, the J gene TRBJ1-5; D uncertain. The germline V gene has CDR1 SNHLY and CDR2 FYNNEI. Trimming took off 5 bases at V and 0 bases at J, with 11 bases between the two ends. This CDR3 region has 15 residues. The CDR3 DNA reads TGTGCCAGCAGTAGAGACACATATAGCAATCAGCCCCAGCATTTT. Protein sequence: CASSRDTYSNQPQHF.

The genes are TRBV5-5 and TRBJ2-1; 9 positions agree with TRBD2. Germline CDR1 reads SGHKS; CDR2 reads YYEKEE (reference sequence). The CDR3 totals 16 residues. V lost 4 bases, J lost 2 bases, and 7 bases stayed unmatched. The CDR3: CASSDLAGAPYNEQFF. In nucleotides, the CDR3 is TGTGCCAGCAGCGATTTAGCGGGAGCCCCCTACAATGAGCAGTTCTTC.

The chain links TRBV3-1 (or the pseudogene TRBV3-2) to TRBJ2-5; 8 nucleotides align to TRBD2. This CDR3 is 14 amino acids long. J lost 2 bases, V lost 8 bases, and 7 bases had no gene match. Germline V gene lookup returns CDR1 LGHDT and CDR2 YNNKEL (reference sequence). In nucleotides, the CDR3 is TGTGCCAGCTTCTCCGGGGGGGTTCAAGAGACCCAGTACTTC. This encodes CASFSGGVQETQYF.

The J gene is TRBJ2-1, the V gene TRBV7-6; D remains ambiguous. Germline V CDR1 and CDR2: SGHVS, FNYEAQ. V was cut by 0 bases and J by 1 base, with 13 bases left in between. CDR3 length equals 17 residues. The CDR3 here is CASSLAPGRRSYNEQFF. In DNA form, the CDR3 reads TGTGCCAGCAGCTTAGCCCCGGGCCGGCGGTCCTACAATGAGCAGTTCTTC.